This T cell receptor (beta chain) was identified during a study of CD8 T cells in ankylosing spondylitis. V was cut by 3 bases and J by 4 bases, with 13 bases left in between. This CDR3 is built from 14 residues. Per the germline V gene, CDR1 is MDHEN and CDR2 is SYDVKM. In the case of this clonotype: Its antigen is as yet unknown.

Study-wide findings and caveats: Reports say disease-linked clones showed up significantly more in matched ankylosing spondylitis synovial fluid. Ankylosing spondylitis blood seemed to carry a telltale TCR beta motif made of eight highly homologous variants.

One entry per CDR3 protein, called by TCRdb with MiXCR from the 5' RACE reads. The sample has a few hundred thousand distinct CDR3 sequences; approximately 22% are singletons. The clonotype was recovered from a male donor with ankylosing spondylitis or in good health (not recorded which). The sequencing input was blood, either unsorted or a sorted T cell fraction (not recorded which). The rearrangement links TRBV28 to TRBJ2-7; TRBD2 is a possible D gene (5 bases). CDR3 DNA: TGTGCCAGCAGTTTGGACGGGGTCGGGTACGAGCAGTACTTC. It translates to CASSLDGVGYEQYF.